A selection of T cell receptor beta chains follows, all from one sample in a study of OX40 agonist ivuxolimab in advanced cancers. TCRdb's table, derived via immunoSEQ multiplex PCR, lists solely in-frame clones and lacks some. The profile covers roughly 62,000 clones, with around 80% appearing a single time and approximately 2.4% taken by the ten largest. This material consisted of CD4+ or CD8+ T cells sorted from blood, taken in a trial of the OX40 agonist ivuxolimab. The receptor set was obtained from an adult with an advanced solid tumor such as melanoma, head and neck, liver or kidney cancer. CDR3s leave out the opening cysteine and the closing phenylalanine or tryptophan.

v_gene | CDR3aa
TRBV7-9 | ASSFSDTQY
TRBV5-4 | ASSLGSWGPEELF
TRBV19 | ASSADRPLSGNTIY
TRBV18 | ASSSGQAQGQSQH
TRBV13 | ASTIYRPGRDRGSDGYT
TRBV6-1 | ASRDEGLSNSPLH
TRBV6-5 | ASTQRSGYSPLH
TRBV12-5 | ASGLVLGQGGAEAF
TRBV7-8 | ASSLGRAPNSPLH
TRBV19 | ASSNPHIYGYT
TRBV6-4 | ASSWGRDYNQPQH
TRBV6-6 | ASSSGRSTDTQY
TRBV7-2 | ASRVTGGKDEAF
TRBV2 | ASSEMQGVEAF
TRBV5-1 | ASSLGLPDEQF